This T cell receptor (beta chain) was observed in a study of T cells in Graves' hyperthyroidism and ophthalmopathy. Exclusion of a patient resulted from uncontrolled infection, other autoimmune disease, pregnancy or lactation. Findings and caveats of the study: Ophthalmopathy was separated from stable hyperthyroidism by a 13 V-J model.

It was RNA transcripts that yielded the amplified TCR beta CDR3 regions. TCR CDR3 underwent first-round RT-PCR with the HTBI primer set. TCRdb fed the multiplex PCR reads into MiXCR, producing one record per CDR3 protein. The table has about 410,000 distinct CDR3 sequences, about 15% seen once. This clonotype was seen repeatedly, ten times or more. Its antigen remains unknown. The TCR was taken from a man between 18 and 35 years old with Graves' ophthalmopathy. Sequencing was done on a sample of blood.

The CDR3 DNA follows: TGCAGTGCTAGCCCGGGACAGACTAACACTGAAGCTTTCTTT. Protein: CSASPGQTNTEAFF. The J gene is TRBJ1-1, the V gene TRBV20-1, with 7 bases fitting TRBD1. CDR3 length equals 14 residues. CDR1 is DFQATT, CDR2 SNEGSKA, per germline (reference sequence). The V gene end was trimmed by 3 bases and the J gene end by 2 bases; junction bases not matched to a gene: 6.